Following are 13 T cell receptor beta chains from one sample sequenced in a study of response to subunit inactivated influenza vaccine. A single record per CDR3 protein comes from TCRdb applying MiXCR to the RT-PCR reads. The sample includes roughly 550,000 distinct CDR3 sequences, roughly 23% of them seen just once. This sample also appeared in a second study, on T cells expressing NK-cell markers. From that report: Researchers built TCR beta cDNA using 5'RACE template switching with UMIs.

Sample: CD4+ T cells sorted from PBMCs, taken about 13 days after vaccination. The receptors originated from a man aged 50 or older who received an inactivated influenza vaccine.

This chain links TRBV5-5 with TRBJ1-1; D is unresolved. The CDR3 totals 18 residues. Trimming shortened V by 2 bases and J by 0 bases, and 20 bases separated the two germline ends. CDR1 and CDR2 from the germline V gene are SGHKS and YYEKEE (reference sequence). CDR3 sequence: CASSLLVAPGTMNTEAFF. In DNA, the CDR3 is TGTGCCAGCAGCTTACTGGTGGCTCCAGGAACCATGAACACTGAAGCTTTCTTT.

The rearrangement uses TRBV5-1 and TRBJ2-2; TRBD2 aligns across 14 bases. CDR3 length: 16 amino acids. The trim removed 8 bases at V and 0 bases at J, leaving 3 bases unmatched. The germline V gene has CDR1 SGHRS and CDR2 YFSETQ. The DNA for the CDR3 is TGCGCCAGACCGGGACTAGCGGGGGCGAACACCGGGGAGCTGTTTTTT. As protein: CARPGLAGANTGELFF. Full variable domain (rest looked up from reference TRBV5-1 and TRBJ2-2): KAGVTQTPRYLIKTRGQQVTLSCSPISGHRSVSWYQQTPGQGLQFLFEYFSETQRNKGNFPGRFSGRQFSNSRSEMNVSTLELGDSALYLCARPGLAGANTGELFFGEGSRLTVL.

This clonotype came up a few times. The chain couples TRBV5-6 to TRBJ2-5; D is ambiguous. Germline assignment: CDR1 SGHDT and CDR2 YYEEEE. V lost 4 bases and J 4 bases, leaving 8 bases between the germline ends. This CDR3 region has 12 residues. CDR3 sequence (DNA): TGTGCCAGCAGCCAGCAGCGAGAGACCCAGTACTTC. Its translation: CASSQQRETQYF.

The chain joins TRBV27 to TRBJ2-1, with unresolved D. Germline CDR1 is MNHEY and CDR2 is SMNVEV (reference sequence). The CDR3 is 13 residues long. V lost 3 bases and J 10 bases, leaving 13 bases between the germline ends. CDR3 sequence reads: CASSFAGRREQFF. As DNA, the CDR3 is TGTGCCAGCAGTTTCGCTGGACGTAGAGAGCAGTTCTTC.

This clonotype was found a few times. The chain links TRBV3-1 to TRBJ1-1; 9 bases line up with TRBD1. This CDR3 comprises 15 residues. The germline V gene has CDR1 LGHDT and CDR2 YNNKEL (reference sequence). V shed 1 base and J 4 bases; nucleotides not matched to a gene: 4. The CDR3 DNA reads TGTGCCAGCAGCCAAGGTGGGACAGGGAGCACTGAAGCTTTCTTT. Residues: CASSQGGTGSTEAFF.

V gene TRBV6-2 or TRBV6-3 combines with J gene TRBJ2-5; 11 bases are a match to TRBD2. The V and J ends lost 3 bases and 2 bases, in that order; junction bases with no gene match: 5. This CDR3 comprises 16 residues. The germline V gene encodes CDR1 MNHEY and CDR2 SVGEGT. The CDR3 protein is CASSYLAGGIQETQYF. The CDR3 coding sequence is TGTGCCAGCAGTTATCTAGCGGGAGGTATTCAAGAGACCCAGTACTTC.

Regarding this clonotype: The DNA is left out, because the CDR3 cannot be placed on it with certainty; the CDR3 is given as TCRdb lists it. V is TRBV20-1 and J is TRBJ2-7; the table assigns TRBD1, which was not confirmed against the DNA. The CDR3 spans 14 residues, counting both ends. The germline CDR1 and CDR2 sequences are DFQATT and SNEGSKA (reference sequence). CDR3 in amino acids: CSASSGQGRYEQYF.

The chain joins TRBV6-1 to TRBJ2-5, with 9 bases lining up with TRBD1. The CDR3 length is 15 residues. Germline V CDR1 and CDR2: MNHNS, SASEGT. V gave up 5 bases and J gave up 6 bases; unmatched junction bases: 10. CDR3 sequence: CASSPGTGRTKTQYF. CDR3 bases: TGTGCCAGCAGTCCTGGGACAGGGAGAACTAAGACCCAGTACTTC.

This clonotype was counted a few times. The J gene is TRBJ1-2, the V gene TRBV5-1; D gene uncertain. The V gene lost 0 bases and the J gene lost 6 bases, with 9 bases spanning the gap. CDR1 SGHRS and CDR2 YFSETQ come from the germline V gene. The CDR3 runs 13 residues. Written as DNA, the CDR3 is TGCGCCAGCAGCTTGGGGCCCGGGAATGGCTACACCTTC. This encodes CASSLGPGNGYTF.

This clonotype showed up just a few times. The chain's CDR3 is CASSLDRGGHNEQFF. In DNA, the CDR3 is TGTGCCAGCAGCTTAGATCGGGGGGGTCACAATGAGCAGTTCTTC. The chain recombines TRBV7-2 with TRBJ2-1; TRBD2 matches at 8 bases. CDR1 and CDR2 from the germline V gene are SGHTA and FQGNSA. There are 15 residues in the CDR3. Germline trimming cut 1 base from V and 5 bases from J; bases unmatched to any gene: 4. Full variable domain (missing parts from reference TRBV7-2 and TRBJ2-1): GAGVSQSPSNKVTEKGKDVELRCDPISGHTALYWYRQSLGQGLEFLIYFQGNSAPDKSGLPSDRFSAERTGGSVSTLTIQRTQQEDSAVYLCASSLDRGGHNEQFFGPGTRLTVL.

This clonotype was detected only a few times. This rearrangement joins TRBV20-1 to TRBJ2-3; weak D call: TRBD2 (5 bases). Trimming took off 1 base at V and 0 bases at J, with 8 bases between the two ends. Per the germline V gene, CDR1 is DFQATT and CDR2 is SNEGSKA (reference sequence). CDR3 size: 14 residues. This CDR3 reads CSARGGPSTDTQYF. The CDR3 DNA follows: TGCAGTGCTAGAGGCGGGCCTAGCACAGATACGCAGTATTTT.

This clonotype was observed a handful of times. The chain is built from TRBV7-2 and TRBJ2-7, with a weak D call TRBD2 (5 bases). The CDR3 is 15 amino acids. Trimming cost V 1 base and J 3 bases, with 13 bases left between them. The germline V gene has CDR1 SGHTA and CDR2 FQGNSA. The CDR3 region has the DNA TGTGCCAGCAGCTTAGACCGGGATTACTTCTACGAGCAGTACTTC. Protein product: CASSLDRDYFYEQYF.

This clonotype has just a few counts. This chain links TRBV24-1 with TRBJ1-5; no reliable D call. Trimming stripped 7 bases from V and 2 bases from J, with 8 bases between. The germline V gene encodes CDR1 KGHDR and CDR2 SFDVKD. The CDR3 runs to 13 residues. The CDR3 nucleotides are TGTGCCACCAGCGAGGTGGGCAATCAGCCCCAGCATTTT. Translated, it gives CATSEVGNQPQHF.